This TCR beta chain was sequenced in a study of technical replicates of blood from a few donors. The CDR3 is made up of 16 amino acids. The germline V gene has CDR1 ENHRY and CDR2 SYGVKD. V was clipped by 2 bases and J by 3 bases; unmatched bases: 5. Profiled with immunoSEQ multiplex PCR; TCRdb holds only in-frame clones, not every one. In the table there are under 20,000 clones, 85% to 90% of which are singletons. The J gene is TRBJ2-3, the V gene TRBV10-3, with 10 bases identical to TRBD2. This TCR derives from a human donor in good health. The sequenced sample was PBMCs. The CDR3 is CAISELLAGVTDTQYF. The CDR3 DNA reads as TGTGCCATCAGTGAGCTCCTAGCGGGAGTGACAGATACGCAGTATTTT.